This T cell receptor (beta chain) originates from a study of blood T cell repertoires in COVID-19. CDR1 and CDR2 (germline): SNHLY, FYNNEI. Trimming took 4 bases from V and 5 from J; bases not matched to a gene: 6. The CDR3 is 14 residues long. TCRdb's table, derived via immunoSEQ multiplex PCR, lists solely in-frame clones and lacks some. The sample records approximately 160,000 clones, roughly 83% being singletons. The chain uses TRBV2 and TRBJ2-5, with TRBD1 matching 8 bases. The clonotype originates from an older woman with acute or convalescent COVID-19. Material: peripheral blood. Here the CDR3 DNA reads TGTGCCAGCAGTGGGGGCAGGGGGCAGGAGACCCAGTACTTC. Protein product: CASSGGRGQETQYF.